What follows is one T cell receptor beta chain and its context. Its antigen is currently unknown. This sample was taken from a study of T-cell memory formation after mild COVID-19. General observations from the study: Of the contracting clones, CD4+ ones lay mainly in CM and EM, and CD8+ ones in EMRA.

TCRdb re-derived calls from the 5' RACE reads in MiXCR, one entry per CDR3 protein. This sample carries 430,000 or so distinct CDR3 sequences, about 23% of them seen once, and the ten largest clones take approximately 13%. This clonotype originated in an adult woman who had mild COVID-19 (a few samples of this study predate the infection). Cell type and time point are not known. Sequenced material: PBMCs or a T cell subset sorted from them (not recorded which).

Here the CDR3 DNA reads TGTGCCAGCAGCCGTACTGGGGCCCCCGGCTACGAGCAGTACTTC. Its translation: CASSRTGAPGYEQYF. The chain couples TRBV13 to TRBJ2-7; D may be TRBD1 (5 bases). The V gene lost 5 bases and the J gene lost 3 bases, with 17 bases spanning the gap. The CDR3 is 15 residues long. Germline V gene sequence: CDR1 PRHDT, CDR2 FYEKMQ (reference sequence).